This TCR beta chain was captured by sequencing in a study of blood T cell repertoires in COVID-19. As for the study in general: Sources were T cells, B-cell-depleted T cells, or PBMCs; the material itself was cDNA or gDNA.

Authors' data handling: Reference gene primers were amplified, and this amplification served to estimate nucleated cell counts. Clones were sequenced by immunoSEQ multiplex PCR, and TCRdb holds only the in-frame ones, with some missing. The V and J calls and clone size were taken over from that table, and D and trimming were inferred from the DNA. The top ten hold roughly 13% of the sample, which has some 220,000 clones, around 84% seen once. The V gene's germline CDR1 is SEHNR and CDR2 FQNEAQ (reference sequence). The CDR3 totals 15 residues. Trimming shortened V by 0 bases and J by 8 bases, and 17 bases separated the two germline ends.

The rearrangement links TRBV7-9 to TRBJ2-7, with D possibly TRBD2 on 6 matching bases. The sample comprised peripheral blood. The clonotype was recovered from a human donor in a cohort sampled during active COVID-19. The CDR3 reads CASSLARDADHQQYF. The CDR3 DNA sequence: TGTGCCAGCAGCTTAGCGCGGGACGCCGATCATCAGCAGTACTTC.